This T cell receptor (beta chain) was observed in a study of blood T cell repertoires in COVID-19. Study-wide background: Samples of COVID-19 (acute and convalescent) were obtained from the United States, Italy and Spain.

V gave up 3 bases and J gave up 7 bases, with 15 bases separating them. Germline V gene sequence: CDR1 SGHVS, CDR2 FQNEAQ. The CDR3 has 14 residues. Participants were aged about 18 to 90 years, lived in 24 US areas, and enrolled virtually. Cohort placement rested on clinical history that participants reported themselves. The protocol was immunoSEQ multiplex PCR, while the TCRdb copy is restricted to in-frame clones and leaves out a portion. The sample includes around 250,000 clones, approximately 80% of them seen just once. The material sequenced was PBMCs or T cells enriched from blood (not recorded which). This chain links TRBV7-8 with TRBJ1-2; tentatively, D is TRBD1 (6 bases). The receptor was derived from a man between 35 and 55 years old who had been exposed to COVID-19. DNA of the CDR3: TGTGCCAGCAGCTTCCGGGGGGCTCTTCGTGGCTACACCTTC. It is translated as CASSFRGALRGYTF.